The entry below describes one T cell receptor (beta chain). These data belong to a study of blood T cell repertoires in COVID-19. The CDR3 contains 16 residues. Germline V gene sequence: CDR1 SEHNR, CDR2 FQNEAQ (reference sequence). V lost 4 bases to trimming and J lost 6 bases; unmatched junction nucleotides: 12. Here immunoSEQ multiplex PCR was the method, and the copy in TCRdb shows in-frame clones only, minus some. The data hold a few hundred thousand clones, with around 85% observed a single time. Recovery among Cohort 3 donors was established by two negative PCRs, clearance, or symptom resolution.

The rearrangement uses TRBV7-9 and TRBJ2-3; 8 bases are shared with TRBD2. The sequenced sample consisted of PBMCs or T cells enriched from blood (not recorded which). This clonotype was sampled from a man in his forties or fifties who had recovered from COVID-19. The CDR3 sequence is CASSSPNGRASDTQYF. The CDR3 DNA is TGTGCCAGCAGCTCGCCCAACGGGAGGGCCTCTGATACGCAGTATTTT. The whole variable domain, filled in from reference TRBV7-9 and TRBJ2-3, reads DTGVSQNPRHKITKRGQNVTFRCDPISEHNRLYWYRQTLGQGPEFLTYFQNEAQLEKSRLLSDRFSAERPKGSFSTLEIQRTEQGDSAMYLCASSSPNGRASDTQYFGPGTRLTVL.